This TCR beta chain was recovered during a study of identical twins. TCRdb independently ran MiXCR on the 5' RACE reads; one entry per CDR3 protein. The table records around 140,000 distinct CDR3 sequences, 3% to 4% of them present only once. This clonotype was seen ten or more times. No antigen is known for it. The germline V gene has CDR1 SGHTA and CDR2 FQGNSA. V was pared by 0 bases and J by 8 bases, with 14 bases between. The CDR3 has 15 amino acids. Everyone who gave samples was a healthy Caucasian. General study results and limits: Excess sharing by twins proved weaker in beta out-of-frame sequences. Models underpredicted monozygotic twin sharing of out-of-frame TCR alpha. Abundant beta clonotypes from cord blood bore fewer insertions; memory repertoires lacked this pattern.

This chain joins TRBV7-2 and TRBJ2-1; the D gene could be TRBD1 or TRBD2 (5 bases each). The receptor comes from a man aged 18 to 29 in good health. Sequenced sample: memory T cells sorted from blood. This CDR3 reads CASSLALGTLDEQFF. The CDR3 region has the DNA TGTGCCAGCAGCTTAGCTTTGGGGACCCTAGATGAGCAGTTCTTC.